This T cell receptor beta chain was found in a study of shared clonotypes between healthy human individuals. Whole-study context: Donors consisted of a couple of women and a few men between 18 and 49.

Profiled with immunoSEQ multiplex PCR; TCRdb holds only in-frame clones, not every one. Of around 980,000 clones listed, 75% to 85% are singletons. Study outcomes and limitations: Generation probability values for non-shared clonotypes were lower than those for clonotypes shared by all four donors. The study sampled only blood, and tissue repertoires likely differ.

As regards this clone: Its antigen is not known.

The study drew all its donors from Caucasian adults living in Nashville, Tennessee. The CDR3 is 17 residues long. J was trimmed by 4 bases and V by 4 bases; bases with no gene match: 13. Per the germline V gene, CDR1 is SGHTA and CDR2 is FQGTGA. What was sequenced was memory CD4+ T cells from PBMCs. Subset here: CD45RA-negative fraction. The TCR comes from a young man in good health. Some clones in this sample may be carry-over from other donors' samples. V and J are TRBV7-3 and TRBJ2-1; 7 bases map to TRBD2. CDR3 nucleotides: TGTGCCAGCAGCTCCCAGCCCCCGCTAGCGGATTACAATGAGCAGTTCTTC. It is translated as CASSSQPPLADYNEQFF.